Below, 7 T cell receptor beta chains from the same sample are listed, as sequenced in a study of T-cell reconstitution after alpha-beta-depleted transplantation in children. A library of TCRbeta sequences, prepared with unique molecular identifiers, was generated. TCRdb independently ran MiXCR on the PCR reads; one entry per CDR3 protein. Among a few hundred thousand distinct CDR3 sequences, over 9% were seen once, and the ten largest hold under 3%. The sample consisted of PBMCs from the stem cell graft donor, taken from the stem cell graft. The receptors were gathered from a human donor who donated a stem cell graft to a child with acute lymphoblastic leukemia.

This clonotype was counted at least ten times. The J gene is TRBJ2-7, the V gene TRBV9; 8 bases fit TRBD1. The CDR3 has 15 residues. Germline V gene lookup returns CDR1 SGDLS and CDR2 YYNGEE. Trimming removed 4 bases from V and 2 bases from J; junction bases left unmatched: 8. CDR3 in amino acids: CASSISTGETYEQYF. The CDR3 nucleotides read TGTGCCAGCAGCATTTCGACAGGGGAAACCTACGAGCAGTACTTC.

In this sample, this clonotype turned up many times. DNA of the CDR3: TGTGCCAGCAGGATCTCGGGGCGGGAGACCCAGTACTTC. Protein product: CASRISGRETQYF. V is TRBV12-3 or TRBV12-4 and J is TRBJ2-5; D possibly uses TRBD1 or TRBD2 (5 bases each). The CDR3 length is 13 residues. V lost 6 bases and J lost 5, with 13 bases in between.

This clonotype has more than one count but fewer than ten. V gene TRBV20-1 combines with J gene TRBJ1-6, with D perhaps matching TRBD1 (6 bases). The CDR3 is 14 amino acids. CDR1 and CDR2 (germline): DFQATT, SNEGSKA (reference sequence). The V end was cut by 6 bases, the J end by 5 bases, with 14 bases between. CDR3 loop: CSAQRTVDNSPLHF. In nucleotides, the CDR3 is TGCAGTGCCCAAAGGACAGTGGATAATTCACCCCTCCACTTT.

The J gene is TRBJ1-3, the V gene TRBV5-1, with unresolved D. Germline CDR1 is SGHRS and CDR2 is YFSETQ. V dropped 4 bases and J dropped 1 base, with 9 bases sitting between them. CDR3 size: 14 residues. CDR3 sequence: CASSGGSSGNTIYF. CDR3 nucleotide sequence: TGCGCCAGCAGCGGCGGTTCGTCTGGAAACACCATATATTTT.

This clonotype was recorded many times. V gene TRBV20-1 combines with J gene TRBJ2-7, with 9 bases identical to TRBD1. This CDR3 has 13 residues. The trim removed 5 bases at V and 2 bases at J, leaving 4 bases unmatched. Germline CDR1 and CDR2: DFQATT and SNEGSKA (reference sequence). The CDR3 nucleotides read TGCAGTGCTGGGACAGGGAATACCTACGAGCAGTACTTC. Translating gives CSAGTGNTYEQYF.

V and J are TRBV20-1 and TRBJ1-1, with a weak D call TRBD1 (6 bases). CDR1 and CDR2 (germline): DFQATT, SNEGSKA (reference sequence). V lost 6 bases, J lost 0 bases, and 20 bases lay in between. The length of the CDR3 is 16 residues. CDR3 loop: CSAEGVDRIMNTEAFF. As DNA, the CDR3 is TGCAGTGCGGAAGGCGTAGACAGGATCATGAACACTGAAGCTTTCTTT.

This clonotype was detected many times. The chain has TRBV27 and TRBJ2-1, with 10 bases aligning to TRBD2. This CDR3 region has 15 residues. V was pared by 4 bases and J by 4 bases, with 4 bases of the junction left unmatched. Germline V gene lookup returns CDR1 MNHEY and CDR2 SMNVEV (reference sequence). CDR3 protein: CASSSRAGGYNEQFF. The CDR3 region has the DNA TGTGCCAGCAGTTCCCGAGCGGGGGGGTACAATGAGCAGTTCTTC.